Reported below is one TCR beta chain. Its matching antigen is unknown. Other DNA sequences in this sample translate to the same CDR3. The entry originates in a study of T cell responses to AZD1222 COVID-19 vaccine. The assay was immunoSEQ multiplex PCR, and TCRdb's table has in-frame clones only and misses some. The repertoire table contains over 120,000 clones. Findings of the study overall: Recipients of two AZD1222 doses showed rising Spike-specific TCR breadth and depth. Dominant at 160-218 and 743-854, vaccine-associated CD4 TCRs also spanned spike. The donors showed a predominance of white British ancestry and of females, with possible underestimation of clonal diversity. Seropositivity was recorded at baseline in only a handful of AZD1222 recipients.

Specimen: peripheral blood. The TCR originated in an adult in good health.

The DNA of the CDR3 is TGTGCCAGCAGTTCCCCGAATCAGCCCCAGCATTTT. It codes for CASSSPNQPQHF. The chain joins TRBV27 to TRBJ1-5; D uncertain. This CDR3 has 12 amino acids. Per the germline V gene, CDR1 is MNHEY and CDR2 is SMNVEV (reference sequence). The V end was cut by 4 bases, the J end by 4 bases, with 5 bases between.